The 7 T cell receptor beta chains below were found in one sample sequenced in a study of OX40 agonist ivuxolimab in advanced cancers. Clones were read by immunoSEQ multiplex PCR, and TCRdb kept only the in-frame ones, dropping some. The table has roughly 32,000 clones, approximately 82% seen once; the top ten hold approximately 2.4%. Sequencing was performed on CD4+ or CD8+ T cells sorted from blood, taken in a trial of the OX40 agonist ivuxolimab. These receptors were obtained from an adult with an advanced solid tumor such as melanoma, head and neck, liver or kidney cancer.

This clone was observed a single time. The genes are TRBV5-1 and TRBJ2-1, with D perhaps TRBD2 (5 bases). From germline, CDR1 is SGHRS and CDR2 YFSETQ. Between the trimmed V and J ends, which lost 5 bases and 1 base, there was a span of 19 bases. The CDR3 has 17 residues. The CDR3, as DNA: TGCGCCAGCAGACCCACCACTAGGATTGAATCCTACAATGAGCAGTTCTTC. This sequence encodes CASRPTTRIESYNEQFF.

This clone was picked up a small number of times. CDR3 sequence reads: CAISARATNEKLFF. The CDR3 DNA reads TGTGCCATCAGTGCCAGGGCTACTAATGAAAAACTGTTTTTT. The chain uses TRBV10-3 and TRBJ1-4, with D tentatively TRBD1 (5 bases). The ends were cut back, 4 bases at V and 2 bases at J, with 8 bases in the middle. The CDR3 is 14 residues long. Germline V gene sequence: CDR1 ENHRY, CDR2 SYGVKD.

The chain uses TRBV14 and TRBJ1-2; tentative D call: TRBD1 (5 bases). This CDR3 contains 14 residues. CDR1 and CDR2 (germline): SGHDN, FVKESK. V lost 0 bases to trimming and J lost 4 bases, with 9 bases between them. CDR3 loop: CASSQEPGSYGYTF. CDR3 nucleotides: TGTGCCAGCAGCCAAGAACCAGGGTCCTATGGCTACACCTTC.

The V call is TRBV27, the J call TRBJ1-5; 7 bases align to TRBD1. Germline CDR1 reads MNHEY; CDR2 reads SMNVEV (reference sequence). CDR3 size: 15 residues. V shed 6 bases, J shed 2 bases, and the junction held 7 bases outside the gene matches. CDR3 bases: TGTGCCAGCAGCTCAGGGGGTAGGGGCAATCAGCCCCAGCATTTT. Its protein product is CASSSGGRGNQPQHF.

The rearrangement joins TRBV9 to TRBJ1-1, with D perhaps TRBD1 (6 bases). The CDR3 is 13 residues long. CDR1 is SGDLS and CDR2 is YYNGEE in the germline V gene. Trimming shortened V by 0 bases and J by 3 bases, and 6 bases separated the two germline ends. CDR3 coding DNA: TGTGCCAGCAGCGTAGACAGGGACACTGAAGCTTTCTTT. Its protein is CASSVDRDTEAFF.

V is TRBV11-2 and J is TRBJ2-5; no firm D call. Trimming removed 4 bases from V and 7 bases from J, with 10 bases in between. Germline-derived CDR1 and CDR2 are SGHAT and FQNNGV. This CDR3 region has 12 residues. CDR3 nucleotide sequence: TGTGCCAGCAGCTCGTCTTCAGGGACCCAGTACTTC. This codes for CASSSSSGTQYF.

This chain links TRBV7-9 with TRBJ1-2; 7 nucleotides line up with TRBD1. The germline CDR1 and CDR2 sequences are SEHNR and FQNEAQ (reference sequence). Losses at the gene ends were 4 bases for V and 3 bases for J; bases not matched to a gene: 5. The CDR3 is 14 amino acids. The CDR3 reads CASSYSGTDYGYTF. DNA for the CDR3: TGTGCCAGCAGCTACTCCGGGACAGACTATGGCTACACCTTC.